This T cell receptor beta chain was sequenced during a study of blood T cell repertoires in COVID-19. Across the study: Recovery meant two consecutive negative NP/OP PCR tests, professional clearance, or resolved symptoms.

Methods used by the authors: Reference gene primer amplification yielded estimated nucleated cell counts. TCRdb's table, derived via immunoSEQ multiplex PCR, lists solely in-frame clones and lacks some. The V and J calls and the clone size are those of that table, but D and trimming were determined from the DNA. The sample has over 110,000 clones; 84% are singletons. Study members were between roughly 18 and 90 years old and lived in 20 to 25 US regions. Clinical histories supplied by participants themselves formed the basis of cohort assignment. The CDR3 runs to 17 residues. V was shortened by 0 bases and J by 2 bases, with 15 bases between the two germline ends. Germline V lookup: CDR1 LGHDT, CDR2 YNNKEL (reference sequence).

Sequencing input: PBMCs or T cells enriched from blood (not recorded which). This chain links TRBV3-1 (or the pseudogene TRBV3-2) with TRBJ2-3, with D tentatively TRBD1 (6 bases). The clonotype comes from a man aged 50 to 59 in a cohort exposed to, infected with or recovered from COVID-19 (not recorded which). CDR3 DNA: TGTGCCAGCAGCCAAGATAGGAAGGGGGTAGCCACAGATACGCAGTATTTT. Amino acids: CASSQDRKGVATDTQYF.